A single TCR beta chain is shown here with its context. The length of the CDR3 is 15 residues. J gave up 2 bases and V 4 bases, and 6 bases lay outside the gene matches. Germline CDR1 SGDLS, CDR2 YYNGEE. TCRdb itself ran the RT-PCR reads through MiXCR, one entry per CDR3 protein. The sample includes fewer than 800,000 distinct CDR3 sequences, approximately 15% of them seen just once. The material sequenced was memory CD4+ T cells from blood. This rearrangement joins TRBV9 to TRBJ1-1, with 9 bases fitting TRBD1. The receptor was isolated from a female donor in good health, serving as a healthy control. The CDR3: CASSLHRGQNTEAFF. The CDR3 coding sequence is TGTGCCAGCAGCCTTCACAGGGGGCAAAACACTGAAGCTTTCTTT.